This T cell receptor (beta chain) was obtained from a study of blood T cells in healthy people across ages. The draw of peripheral blood yielded about 9.4 milliliters from each donor. The V end lost 1 base, the J end lost 3 bases, and 10 bases lay between the germline ends. This CDR3 has 14 amino acids. Germline CDR1 and CDR2: MNHNS and SASEGT. It was with a sample-barcoded 5' primer and a J-beta primer mix that a second PCR of roughly 7 to 12 cycles was run. A tag from a template-switch adaptor with 12 random nucleotides marked each cDNA molecule. TCRdb reanalysed the 5' RACE reads using MiXCR and keeps one entry per CDR3 protein. The sample holds over 1,500,000 distinct CDR3 sequences; less than 50% are singletons and the top ten take around 2.1%. A note on this clonotype: Its antigen is undetermined.

Study-level points and caveats: Diversity was higher, and naive CD4+ cells more numerous, in long-lived donors than in aged donors. Expanded clonotype shifts may have been confounded, as the donors had an unknown CMV status.

The genes are TRBV6-1 and TRBJ2-7, with unresolved D. Sequences were obtained from blood. The sequence came from a woman aged 40 to 50 in good health. This chain's CDR3 is CASSEVFDGYEQYF. The CDR3, as DNA: TGTGCCAGCAGTGAAGTTTTCGACGGCTACGAGCAGTACTTC.